The clone carrying this TCR beta chain was observed at least ten times. Its antigen is unidentified. This sample stems from a study of CD8+CD57+ T cells in acquired aplastic anemia. Study-level information: Isolated CD4+ and CD8+ cells, once sorted, yielded DNA averaging around 3 ug. Findings and caveats of the study: The study found no significant CD8+ Simpson's diversity difference between patients and controls.

Sequencing involved patients with CD8+CD57+ cell expansion previously shown by flow cytometry. Severe acquired aplastic anemia affected all patients. Template material for TCR beta VDJ and CDR3 profiling consisted of genomic DNA. TCRdb passed the reads through MiXCR, listing each CDR3 protein once. The sample yields about 220,000 distinct CDR3 sequences, 45% to 50% seen once. The TCR originated in a human donor with aplastic anemia. Sequenced: sorted CD4+, CD8+, or CD8+CD57+ T cells (not recorded which) from PBMCs.

The CDR3 nucleotides are TGTGCCAGCAGTGACAGGAGCTGGGAGCTGTTTTTT. This translates into CASSDRSWELFF. This sequence joins TRBV6-1 and TRBJ2-2; D not certain. Trimming took off 3 bases at V and 9 bases at J, with 8 bases between the two ends. Per germline, CDR1 MNHNS and CDR2 SASEGT. The CDR3 is 12 amino acids.